This TCR beta chain comes out of a study of cytomegalovirus exposure and HLA in healthy donors. Study-wide findings and caveats: Later analysis demonstrated an association between a missense DCLRE1C variant and TCR beta V- and J-gene trimming. Associated with HLA alleles at 0.05 false discovery rate in a later analysis were some 18,000 TCR beta sequences. Earlier analysis yielded a pattern in which most TCR beta V segments were productive about 90% or about 30% of the time.

In the case of this clone: Its antigen is unidentified.

13 Jbeta primers and 60 Vbeta primers were used for the PCR. Sequencing was performed with immunoSEQ multiplex PCR; in TCRdb, only in-frame clones are kept and a portion is missing. The table records 150,000 or so clones, over 60% of them present only once. The receptor comes from a man in his forties in good health and CMV-seropositive. The sequencing input was PBMCs.

The CDR3 loop is CASSLMGENEKLFF. The CDR3 coding sequence is TGTGCCAGCAGCTTGATGGGAGAAAATGAAAAACTGTTTTTT. The rearrangement links TRBV5-4 to TRBJ1-4; D ambiguous. This CDR3 contains 14 residues. Germline V gives CDR1 SGHNT, CDR2 YYREEE (reference sequence). V was pared by 1 base and J by 5 bases, with 9 bases between.